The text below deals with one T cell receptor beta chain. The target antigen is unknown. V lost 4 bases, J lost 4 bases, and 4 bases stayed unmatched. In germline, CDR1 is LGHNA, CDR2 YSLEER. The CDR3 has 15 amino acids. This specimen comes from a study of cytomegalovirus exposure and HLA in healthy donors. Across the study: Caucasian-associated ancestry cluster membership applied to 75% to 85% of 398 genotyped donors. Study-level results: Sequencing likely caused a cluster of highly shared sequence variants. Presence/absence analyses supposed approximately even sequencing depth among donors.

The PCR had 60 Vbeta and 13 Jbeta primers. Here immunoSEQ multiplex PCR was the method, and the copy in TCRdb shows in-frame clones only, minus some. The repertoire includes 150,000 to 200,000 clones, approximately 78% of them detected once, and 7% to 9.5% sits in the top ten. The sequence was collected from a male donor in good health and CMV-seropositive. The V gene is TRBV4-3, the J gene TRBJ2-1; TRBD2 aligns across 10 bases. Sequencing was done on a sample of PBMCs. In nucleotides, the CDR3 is TGCGCCAGCAGCCGCCTAGCGGGAGCATACAATGAGCAGTTCTTC. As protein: CASSRLAGAYNEQFF.